This passage covers 27 T cell receptor beta chains from one sample sequenced in a study of blood T cells in healthy people across ages. A second PCR, run for 7 to 11 cycles, used a sample-barcoded 5' primer plus a J-beta primer mix. TCRdb used MiXCR to reprocess the 5' RACE reads, holding one entry per CDR3 protein. The sample lists 1.5 million to 2 million distinct CDR3 sequences; 25% to 30% were seen once. The source material was blood. These receptor sequences come from a woman between 25 and 40 years old in good health.

The genes are TRBV20-1 and TRBJ1-6; TRBD1 is a possible D gene (5 bases). The V and J ends lost 5 bases and 7 bases respectively, with 15 bases between them. Germline CDR1 DFQATT, CDR2 SNEGSKA (reference sequence). This CDR3 spans 14 amino acids. CDR3 DNA sequence: TGCAGTGCTCCCGGCGCGGGGGAAAATTCACCCCTCCACTTT. Translated, it gives CSAPGAGENSPLHF.

J is TRBJ1-4 and V is TRBV5-1; D may be TRBD1 (5 bases). The V gene's germline CDR1 is SGHRS and CDR2 YFSETQ. Trimming removed 4 bases at V and 4 bases at J, with 14 bases between. This CDR3 has 15 residues. This CDR3 is CASSQTAQGNEKLFF. The CDR3 DNA reads TGCGCCAGCAGCCAGACAGCCCAGGGTAATGAAAAACTGTTTTTT.

This clonotype occurred a few times. The rearrangement joins TRBV20-1 to TRBJ2-1; 7 bases match TRBD1. TRBJ2-7 matches the DNA end more closely, so the J call is doubtful. The CDR3 totals 12 residues. Germline assignment: CDR1 DFQATT and CDR2 SNEGSKA (reference sequence). CDR3 amino acids: CSAPYRGNEQYF. The CDR3 nucleotides are TGCAGTGCTCCGTACAGGGGTAATGAGCAGTACTTC.

The chain uses TRBV12-3 or TRBV12-4 and TRBJ1-2; D remains unclear. The CDR3 covers 13 residues. Trimming stripped 8 bases from V and 4 bases from J, with 14 bases between. CDR3: CASAPKATYGYTF. The CDR3 DNA sequence: TGTGCCAGCGCCCCCAAGGCGACCTATGGCTACACCTTC.

This sequence joins TRBV2 and TRBJ2-1; no definite D call. V lost 2 bases, J lost 8 bases, and 10 bases lay in between. This CDR3 spans 13 amino acids. Germline loops: CDR1 SNHLY, CDR2 FYNNEI. CDR3 protein: CASSENSRDEQFF. The CDR3 coding sequence is TGTGCCAGCAGTGAAAACAGTAGAGATGAGCAGTTCTTC.

The V call is TRBV15, the J call TRBJ2-3; D possibly corresponds to TRBD2 (5 bases). V was pared by 1 base and J by 4 bases, with 12 bases between. Germline V gene lookup returns CDR1 LNHNV and CDR2 YYDKDF (reference sequence). The CDR3 is made up of 15 amino acids. This CDR3 reads CATSRAQASPDTQYF. The CDR3 nucleotides read TGTGCCACCAGCAGAGCTCAGGCTAGCCCAGATACGCAGTATTTT.

There are many counts of this clonotype. The V and J genes are TRBV12-3 or TRBV12-4 and TRBJ2-4; D tentatively fits TRBD1 or TRBD2 (5 bases each). This CDR3 is built from 11 residues. Trimming pared 6 bases from V and 13 bases from J, leaving 13 bases between. The CDR3 DNA sequence: TGTGCCAGCAGCCCGGGACCTATACAGTACTTC. This codes for CASSPGPIQYF.

This clonotype occurred many times. This chain joins TRBV2 and TRBJ2-7; D gene unclear. Germline-derived CDR1 and CDR2 are SNHLY and FYNNEI. This CDR3 has 14 residues. V lost 0 bases, J lost 1 base, and 7 bases lay in between. CDR3 nucleotides: TGTGCCAGCAGTGAAGCTCCCGGTTCCTACGAGCAGTACTTC. It translates to CASSEAPGSYEQYF.

This clonotype was counted between two and nine times. The chain recombines TRBV10-3 with TRBJ2-7, with 8 positions matching TRBD1. The CDR3 is made up of 15 amino acids. The germline V gene has CDR1 ENHRY and CDR2 SYGVKD. Trimming at V came to 4 bases and at J to 1 base, leaving 6 bases not matched to a gene. CDR3 bases: TGTGCCATCAGTGTTCTTCAGGGGGCGTCCTACGAGCAGTACTTC. Encoded protein: CAISVLQGASYEQYF.

V usage is TRBV3-1 and J usage is TRBJ2-3; D ambiguous. V lost 4 bases, J lost 5 bases, and 10 bases lay in between. Germline assignment: CDR1 LGHDT and CDR2 YNNKEL (reference sequence). The CDR3 consists of 13 residues. The CDR3, as DNA: TGTGCCAGCAGCCGTGCGGTCCGAGATACGCAGTATTTT. This translates into CASSRAVRDTQYF.

This clonotype has just a few counts. The CDR3 sequence: CSAREATSSYEQYF. The CDR3 DNA follows: TGCAGTGCTAGGGAGGCTACTAGCTCCTACGAGCAGTACTTC. The rearrangement uses TRBV20-1 and TRBJ2-7; a weak D match, TRBD2 (5 bases). Trimming stripped 3 bases from V and 0 bases from J, with 12 bases between. This CDR3 is built from 14 residues. Germline CDR1 reads DFQATT; CDR2 reads SNEGSKA (reference sequence).

This clonotype occurred many times. The V call is TRBV9, the J call TRBJ2-7, with 7 bases that match TRBD1. Germline CDR1 reads SGDLS; CDR2 reads YYNGEE. Trimming removed 0 bases from V and 0 bases from J; junction bases left unmatched: 3. This CDR3 is 15 amino acids long. In nucleotides, the CDR3 is TGTGCCAGCAGCGTAGGGCAGGGGGTCTCCTACGAGCAGTACTTC. This gives the protein CASSVGQGVSYEQYF.

The rearrangement joins TRBV7-2 to TRBJ2-4; the match to TRBD2 covers 11 bases. The J call could be wrong; TRBJ2-7 is a better fit for the DNA end. Germline V gives CDR1 SGHTA, CDR2 FQGNSA. This CDR3 is built from 15 residues. CDR3 loop: CASSWGGTSGYEQYF. CDR3 DNA sequence: TGTGCCAGCAGCTGGGGGGGGACTAGCGGTTACGAGCAGTACTTC.

This clonotype was picked up one time. The junction and the germline gene differ at one end; a read error may be behind it. This chain links TRBV4-2 with TRBJ2-5; D could derive from TRBD1 or TRBD2 (5 bases each). Germline-derived CDR1 and CDR2 are LGHNA and YNFKEQ. This CDR3 spans 15 amino acids. The CDR3 is CANSQEGTAQETQYF. The CDR3 DNA is TGTGCCAACAGCCAAGAGGGGACGGCTCAAGAGACCCAGTACTTC.

The gene calls are TRBV3-1 and TRBJ1-2, with D possibly matching TRBD1 (6 bases). This CDR3 has 15 residues. Germline assignment: CDR1 LGHDT and CDR2 YNNKEL (reference sequence). V lost 3 bases and J 8 bases, leaving 19 bases between the germline ends. CDR3 bases: TGTGCCAGCAGCCACTTAACGGGGACAAAACACGGCTACACCTTC. This sequence encodes CASSHLTGTKHGYTF.

This chain links TRBV6-6 with TRBJ2-7; no reliable D call. V was trimmed by 3 bases and J by 3 bases, leaving 12 bases between them. CDR1 is MNHNY, CDR2 SVGAGI, per germline (reference sequence). The length of the CDR3 is 14 residues. CDR3 region: CASSYSSTDYEQYF. CDR3 coding DNA: TGTGCCAGCAGTTATTCCAGCACTGACTACGAGCAGTACTTC.

This clonotype was seen only a few times. The V call is TRBV3-1, the J call TRBJ1-5; no clear D. In germline, CDR1 is LGHDT, CDR2 YNNKEL (reference sequence). The CDR3 extends over 14 amino acids. Trimming took 8 bases from V and 7 from J, leaving 18 bases between them. This CDR3 is CASAMRTGAQPQHF. The CDR3 region has the DNA TGTGCCAGCGCAATGAGGACGGGAGCACAGCCCCAGCATTTT.

This clonotype was seen only a few times. This rearrangement joins TRBV20-1 to TRBJ1-4, with D perhaps matching TRBD1 (5 bases). This CDR3 region has 13 residues. The V end was cut by 0 bases, the J end by 7 bases, with 9 bases between. Germline-derived CDR1 and CDR2 are DFQATT and SNEGSKA (reference sequence). The CDR3 coding sequence is TGCAGTGCTAGAGACCCGGGGGGTGAAAAACTGTTTTTT. It encodes CSARDPGGEKLFF.

At least ten counts were recorded for this clonotype. The chain couples TRBV4-1 to TRBJ2-1; the D is unclear. In germline, CDR1 is MGHRA, CDR2 YSYEKL. This CDR3 is 16 amino acids long. Trimming cost V 4 bases and J 0 bases, with 13 bases left between them. CDR3 loop: CASSPRQESSYNEQFF. The CDR3 region has the DNA TGCGCCAGCAGCCCGCGCCAGGAGAGCTCCTACAATGAGCAGTTCTTC.

The sample holds a few counts of this clonotype. V gene TRBV7-6 combines with J gene TRBJ2-1; no definite D call. This CDR3 has 13 residues. Germline values: CDR1 SGHVS, CDR2 FNYEAQ. V gave up 1 base and J gave up 8 bases, with 9 bases separating them. CDR3 in DNA: TGTGCCAGCAGCTTAGTAGACACCCATGAGCAGTTCTTC. As protein: CASSLVDTHEQFF.

In this sample, this clonotype turned up a few times. The chain carries TRBV27 and TRBJ2-3, with 7 bases fitting TRBD2. Germline-derived CDR1 and CDR2 are MNHEY and SMNVEV (reference sequence). J was trimmed by 6 bases and V by 6 bases; bases with no gene match: 6. CDR3 length: 13 residues. CDR3 loop: CASRAGGGDTQYF. Written as DNA, the CDR3 is TGTGCCAGCAGGGCGGGCGGGGGTGATACGCAGTATTTT.

This clonotype was detected many times. V gene TRBV29-1 combines with J gene TRBJ2-7; the match to TRBD1 covers 11 bases. The CDR3 has 13 residues. In germline, CDR1 is SQVTM, CDR2 ANQGSEA. The V and J ends lost 6 bases and 7 bases, in that order; junction bases with no gene match: 8. CDR3: CSVEIGTGGEQYF. The CDR3 DNA sequence: TGCAGCGTCGAAATCGGGACAGGGGGTGAGCAGTACTTC.

The DNA for the CDR3 is TGTGCCAGCAAAGTTAGAACAGATACGCAGTATTTT. Encoded protein: CASKVRTDTQYF. V usage is TRBV2 and J usage is TRBJ2-3; D is uncertain. Between the trimmed V and J ends, which lost 7 bases and 3 bases, there was a span of 8 bases. CDR1 SNHLY and CDR2 FYNNEI come from the germline V gene. The CDR3 totals 12 residues.

This clonotype was counted ten times or more. The CDR3 protein is CASRPRGRDSPLHF. In nucleotides, the CDR3 is TGTGCCAGCAGACCCAGGGGGCGAGATTCACCCCTCCACTTT. The chain has TRBV14 and TRBJ1-6; 8 bases fit TRBD1. Germline CDR1 and CDR2: SGHDN and FVKESK. The CDR3 contains 14 residues. After removal of 6 bases from V and 8 bases from J, the junction contained 6 bases not matched to a gene.

This clonotype was observed a handful of times. The chain recombines TRBV7-2 with TRBJ2-4; no firm D call. CDR1 is SGHTA and CDR2 is FQGNSA in the germline V gene. The CDR3 totals 13 residues. Trimming took off 2 bases at V and 4 bases at J, with 6 bases between the two ends. The CDR3 sequence: CASSLILKNIQYF. The CDR3 coding sequence is TGTGCCAGCAGCTTAATACTTAAAAACATTCAGTACTTC. Using reference TRBV7-2 and TRBJ2-4 for the parts outside the CDR3, the full variable domain is GAGVSQSPSNKVTEKGKDVELRCDPISGHTALYWYRQSLGQGLEFLIYFQGNSAPDKSGLPSDRFSAERTGGSVSTLTIQRTQQEDSAVYLCASSLILKNIQYFGAGTRLSVL.

This clonotype turned up a few times. The chain joins TRBV29-1 to TRBJ2-1; no definite D call. The V gene's germline CDR1 is SQVTM and CDR2 ANQGSEA. The V end lost 0 bases, the J end lost 6 bases, and 12 bases lay between the germline ends. This CDR3 region has 14 residues. CDR3 loop: CSVEDARLPNEQFF. DNA for the CDR3: TGCAGCGTTGAAGACGCTCGTCTGCCCAATGAGCAGTTCTTC.

The chain couples TRBV5-1 to TRBJ2-7, with D possibly matching TRBD1 (6 bases). Germline CDR1 and CDR2: SGHRS and YFSETQ. This CDR3 has 13 residues. Trimming removed 3 bases at V and 6 bases at J, with 13 bases between. CDR3 loop: CASSSLQGPEQYF. In DNA form, the CDR3 reads TGCGCCAGCAGCTCACTACAGGGTCCCGAGCAGTACTTC.